This T cell receptor (beta chain) comes out of a study of blood T cell repertoires in COVID-19. Study overall: The United States, Italy and Spain supplied acute and convalescent COVID-19 samples. The cDNA or gDNA used as material had been derived from T cells, B-cell-depleted T cells, or PBMCs.

TCRdb's table, derived via immunoSEQ multiplex PCR, lists solely in-frame clones and lacks some. This table holds hundreds of thousands of clones, 75% to 85% found once. The CDR3 spans 15 residues. Trimming left V 1 base short and J 5 bases short, with 12 bases between. Germline CDR1 and CDR2: LGHDT and YNNKEL (reference sequence). Sequencing was carried out using peripheral blood. This clonotype was obtained from a man aged 45-65 years with active or convalescent COVID-19. This sequence joins TRBV3-1 (or the pseudogene TRBV3-2) and TRBJ2-1; possibly TRBD2 for D (6 bases). The CDR3 spells CASSQAGGVNNEQFF. The CDR3 region has the DNA TGTGCCAGCAGCCAAGCGGGCGGGGTAAACAATGAGCAGTTCTTC.